Below, 13 T cell receptor beta chains from the same sample are listed, as sequenced in a study of blood T cell repertoires in COVID-19. TCRdb's copy holds only in-frame clones and misses some; the assay was immunoSEQ multiplex PCR. The data show hundreds of thousands of clones, under 95% seen once. The sequenced material came from peripheral blood. Receptors were obtained from a woman aged 18-30 years who had recovered from COVID-19.

The chain is built from TRBV27 and TRBJ2-5, with D possibly being TRBD2 (5 bases). Germline CDR1 MNHEY, CDR2 SMNVEV (reference sequence). This CDR3 has 14 residues. V was cut by 5 bases and J by 4 bases, with 14 bases left in between. CDR3 nucleotides: TGTGCCAGCAGTGAGGTCGGGGTATCAGAGACCCAGTACTTC. It yields the protein CASSEVGVSETQYF.

This rearrangement joins TRBV19 to TRBJ1-1; no definite D call. The CDR3 has 15 amino acids. Germline V CDR1 and CDR2: LNHDA, SQIVND (reference sequence). Trimming took off 6 bases at V and 2 bases at J, with 16 bases between the two ends. The CDR3 region is CASSTRHSLNTEAFF. CDR3 DNA: TGTGCCAGTAGCACACGTCACAGCCTAAACACTGAAGCTTTCTTT.

The chain has TRBV7-9 and TRBJ2-1, with 8 bases fitting TRBD1. Germline V gives CDR1 SEHNR, CDR2 FQNEAQ (reference sequence). The CDR3 is made up of 15 amino acids. With V trimmed by 5 bases and J by 0 bases, 3 bases remained unmatched. The CDR3 sequence: CASSRGQGSYNEQFF. Here the CDR3 DNA reads TGTGCCAGCAGCCGAGGACAGGGCTCCTACAATGAGCAGTTCTTC.

This sequence joins TRBV28 and TRBJ2-7; 8 bases agree with TRBD2. This CDR3 is built from 18 residues. Germline CDR1 and CDR2: MDHEN and SYDVKM. V trimming: 7 bases; J trimming: 1 base; junction bases outside the gene matches: 18. Written as DNA, the CDR3 is TGTGCCAGCACCAAGGTTTTTTTTGGCGGGAGGATTTCCTACGAGCAGTACGTC. The encoded protein is CASTKVFFGGRISYEQYV.

In DNA, the CDR3 is TGTGCCAGTAGCCGGACAGTCGTGGCTGGAAACACCATATATTTT. Encoded protein: CASSRTVVAGNTIYF. V gene TRBV19 combines with J gene TRBJ1-3; perhaps TRBD1 as D (6 bases). CDR1 and CDR2 (germline): LNHDA, SQIVND (reference sequence). V was pared by 6 bases and J by 2 bases, with 14 bases between. The CDR3 runs to 15 residues.

This chain uses TRBV5-3 with TRBJ2-3; 8 bases are a match to TRBD2. TRBV5-3 falls under the ORF class, with uncertain function. The CDR3 is 17 amino acids. The V and J ends lost 0 bases and 6 bases, in that order; junction bases with no gene match: 12. The CDR3 protein is CARSLEGTSGSRDTQYF. The DNA for the CDR3 is TGTGCCAGAAGCTTGGAAGGAACTAGCGGATCACGGGATACGCAGTATTTT.

The V call is TRBV9, the J call TRBJ1-2; 10 bases line up with TRBD1. Trimming took 3 bases from V and 7 from J; bases not matched to a gene: 9. CDR3 length equals 15 residues. The germline V gene encodes CDR1 SGDLS and CDR2 YYNGEE. This CDR3 is CASSGRDRGPGGYTF. In DNA form, the CDR3 reads TGTGCCAGCAGCGGTCGGGACAGGGGTCCTGGTGGCTACACCTTC.

The chain employs TRBV29-1 and TRBJ2-1; no definite D call. Germline V gives CDR1 SQVTM, CDR2 ANQGSEA. The CDR3 runs to 13 residues. V was shortened by 8 bases and J by 0 bases, with 11 bases between the two germline ends. This CDR3 reads CSWAISSYNEQFF. CDR3 in DNA: TGCAGCTGGGCGATTAGCTCCTACAATGAGCAGTTCTTC.

This sequence joins TRBV7-9 and TRBJ2-1; TRBD2 matches at 10 bases. The CDR3 totals 16 residues. The germline V gene encodes CDR1 SEHNR and CDR2 FQNEAQ (reference sequence). Trimming cost V 5 bases and J 4 bases; bases outside gene matches: 8. The CDR3 region has the DNA TGTGCCAGCAGCGCAAAGACTAGCGGGCCATACAATGAGCAGTTCTTC. The encoded protein is CASSAKTSGPYNEQFF.

V gene TRBV3-1 (or the pseudogene TRBV3-2) combines with J gene TRBJ2-2; tentatively, D is TRBD2 (6 bases). Germline V gives CDR1 LGHDT, CDR2 YNNKEL (reference sequence). This CDR3 has 17 amino acids. V lost 0 bases and J lost 4, with 15 bases in between. The CDR3 region has the DNA TGTGCCAGCAGCCAAGATATGGGGGGAATTCCCACCGGGGAGCTGTTTTTT. Its translation is CASSQDMGGIPTGELFF.

V gene TRBV5-6 combines with J gene TRBJ1-1, with D possibly being TRBD1 (5 bases). CDR1 and CDR2 (germline): SGHDT, YYEEEE. There are 13 residues in the CDR3. V lost 3 bases and J lost 7, with 13 bases in between. CDR3 sequence: CASSWGRDFEAFF. CDR3 in DNA: TGTGCCAGCAGCTGGGGACGGGACTTTGAAGCTTTCTTT.

This chain connects TRBV2 to TRBJ2-1, with D uncertain. V gave up 8 bases and J gave up 0 bases, with 17 bases separating them. CDR3 size: 16 residues. The germline V gene has CDR1 SNHLY and CDR2 FYNNEI. This chain's CDR3 is CASSNPKQSSYNEQFF. The CDR3 DNA reads TGTGCCAGCTCTAACCCGAAACAGAGCTCCTACAATGAGCAGTTCTTC.

The chain joins TRBV7-8 to TRBJ2-7; 13 positions agree with TRBD2. The CDR3 extends over 17 amino acids. J was trimmed by 2 bases and V by 3 bases; bases with no gene match: 7. Germline-derived CDR1 and CDR2 are SGHVS and FQNEAQ. The CDR3 nucleotides read TGTGCCAGCAGCTTGGGGGGGACTAGCGGGGTTACCTACGAGCAGTACGTC. Translating it yields CASSLGGTSGVTYEQYV.